These 3 T cell receptor beta chains were all obtained from the same sample, sequenced in a study of blood T cell repertoires in COVID-19. The repertoire was sequenced with immunoSEQ multiplex PCR; TCRdb's copy has only in-frame clones and lacks some. The table shows around 50,000 clones, with about 90% occurring only once. Sequencing was done on a sample of peripheral blood. The origin of the receptors is a human donor in a cohort sampled during active COVID-19.

The CDR3 DNA is TGTGCCAGCAGTGACTCAGGGCTAGCTAGGGATGAGCAGTTCTTC. Its protein is CASSDSGLARDEQFF. The chain combines TRBV6-4 with TRBJ2-1; maybe TRBD2 (5 bases). There are 15 residues in the CDR3. CDR1 and CDR2 (germline): MRHNA, SNTAGT. V shed 0 bases and J shed 8 bases, with 14 bases lying between them.

This CDR3 is CATSRALAGELFF. DNA of the CDR3: TGTGCCACCAGCAGGGCCCTGGCCGGGGAGCTGTTTTTT. The chain uses TRBV15 and TRBJ2-2; no clear D gene. Deletions cut 3 bases from V and 6 bases from J, with 8 bases between. Germline CDR1 is LNHNV and CDR2 is YYDKDF (reference sequence). The CDR3 length is 13 residues.

V usage is TRBV27 and J usage is TRBJ1-6; D not certain. The V and J ends lost 10 bases and 3 bases respectively, with 10 bases between them. CDR3 size: 13 residues. Germline-derived CDR1 and CDR2 are MNHEY and SMNVEV (reference sequence). The CDR3 DNA reads TGTGCCACCGGGGAGGTCTATAATTCACCCCTCCACTTT. It encodes CATGEVYNSPLHF.